Given below is one T cell receptor (beta chain) in context. These data come from a study of blood T cell repertoires in COVID-19. Overall study: Samples representing acute and convalescent COVID-19 were sourced from the United States, Italy and Spain. PBMCs, B-cell-depleted T cells, or T cells provided the cDNA or gDNA that made up the material.

In the original processing: Reference gene primer amplification gave estimated nucleated cell counts. Method: immunoSEQ multiplex PCR; TCRdb's copy keeps in-frame clones and lacks some. The V and J calls and clone size are taken from that table; D and trimming were inferred from the DNA. The table has just under 85,000 clones, more than 70% seen once; the top ten hold approximately 15%. The CDR3 runs to 15 residues. Trimming took 2 bases from V and 7 from J; bases not matched to a gene: 3. CDR1 and CDR2 from the germline V gene are LGHDT and YNNKEL (reference sequence). The V gene is TRBV3-1 (or the pseudogene TRBV3-2), the J gene TRBJ2-1; the match to TRBD2 covers 12 bases. The sequence derives from a woman aged 55-69 years with acute or convalescent COVID-19. Sequenced input: peripheral blood. CDR3 region: CASSQLTSGGNEQFF. The CDR3 nucleotides are TGTGCCAGCAGCCAATTAACTAGCGGGGGGAATGAGCAGTTCTTC.